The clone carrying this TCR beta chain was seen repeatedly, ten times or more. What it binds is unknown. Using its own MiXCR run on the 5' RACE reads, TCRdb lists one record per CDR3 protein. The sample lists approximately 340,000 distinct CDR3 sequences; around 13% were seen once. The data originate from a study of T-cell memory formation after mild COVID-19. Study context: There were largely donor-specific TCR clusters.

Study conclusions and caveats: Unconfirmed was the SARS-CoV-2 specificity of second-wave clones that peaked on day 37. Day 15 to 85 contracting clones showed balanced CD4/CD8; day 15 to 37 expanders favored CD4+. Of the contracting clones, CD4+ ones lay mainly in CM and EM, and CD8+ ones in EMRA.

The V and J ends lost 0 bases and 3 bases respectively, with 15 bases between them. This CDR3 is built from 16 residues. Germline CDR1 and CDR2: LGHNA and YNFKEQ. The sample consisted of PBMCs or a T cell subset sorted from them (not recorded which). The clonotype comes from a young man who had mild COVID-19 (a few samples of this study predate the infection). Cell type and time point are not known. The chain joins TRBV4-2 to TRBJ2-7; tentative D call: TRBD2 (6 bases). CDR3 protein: CASSQDWGVKGYEQYF. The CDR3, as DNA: TGTGCCAGCAGCCAAGATTGGGGGGTAAAGGGCTACGAGCAGTACTTC.